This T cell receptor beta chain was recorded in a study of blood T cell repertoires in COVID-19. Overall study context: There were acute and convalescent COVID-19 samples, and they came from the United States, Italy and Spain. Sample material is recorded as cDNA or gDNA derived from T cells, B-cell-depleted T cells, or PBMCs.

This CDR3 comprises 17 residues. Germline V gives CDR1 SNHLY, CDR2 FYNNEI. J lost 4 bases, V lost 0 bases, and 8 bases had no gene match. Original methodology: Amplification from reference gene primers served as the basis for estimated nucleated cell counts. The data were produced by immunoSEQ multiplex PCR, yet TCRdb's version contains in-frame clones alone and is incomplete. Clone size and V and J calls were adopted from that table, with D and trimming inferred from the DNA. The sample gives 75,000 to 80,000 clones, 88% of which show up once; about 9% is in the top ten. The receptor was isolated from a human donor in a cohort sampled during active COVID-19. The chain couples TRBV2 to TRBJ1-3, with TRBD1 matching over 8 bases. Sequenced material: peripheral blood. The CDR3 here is CASSEALPWTGGNTIYF. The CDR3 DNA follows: TGTGCCAGCAGTGAAGCGCTCCCCTGGACAGGGGGAAACACCATATATTTT.